This T cell receptor (beta chain) comes out of a study of T cells in Graves' hyperthyroidism and ophthalmopathy. At the level of the study: Once the initial diagnosis was made, peripheral blood was obtained before any treatment.

Patients showing uncontrolled infection, other autoimmune disease, pregnancy or lactation were ineligible. PBMCs came from more than 8.5 ml fresh peripheral blood. Study-wide points: Ophthalmopathy was identified by the model a median around 6.9 months ahead of onset.

This clonotype was seen ten or more times. Its cognate antigen is unknown. Amplification yielded TCR beta CDR3 regions, with RNA transcripts as the source. During a first-round RT-PCR of the TCR CDR3, the HTBI primer set was used. TCRdb re-called the multiplex PCR reads with MiXCR, one entry per CDR3 protein. Among around 540,000 distinct CDR3 sequences, roughly 16% were seen once, and the ten largest hold 25% to 30%. Germline assignment: CDR1 KGHSH and CDR2 LQKENI. V dropped 4 bases and J dropped 0; count of bases not matched to a gene: 0. This CDR3 comprises 15 residues. Sequencing was carried out using blood. The chain joins TRBV18 to TRBJ2-6; the match to TRBD1 covers 7 bases. The sequence derives from a woman in her twenties or thirties with Graves' ophthalmopathy. The CDR3 sequence: CASSRDSSGANVLTF. CDR3 nucleotide sequence: TGTGCCAGCTCACGGGACAGCTCTGGGGCCAACGTCCTGACTTTC. The full variable domain, its missing parts supplied by reference TRBV18 and TRBJ2-6, is NAGVMQNPRHLVRRRGQEARLRCSPMKGHSHVYWYRQLPEEGLKFMVYLQKENIIDESGMPKERFSAEFPKEGPSILRIQQVVRGDSAAYFCASSRDSSGANVLTFGAGSRLTVL.